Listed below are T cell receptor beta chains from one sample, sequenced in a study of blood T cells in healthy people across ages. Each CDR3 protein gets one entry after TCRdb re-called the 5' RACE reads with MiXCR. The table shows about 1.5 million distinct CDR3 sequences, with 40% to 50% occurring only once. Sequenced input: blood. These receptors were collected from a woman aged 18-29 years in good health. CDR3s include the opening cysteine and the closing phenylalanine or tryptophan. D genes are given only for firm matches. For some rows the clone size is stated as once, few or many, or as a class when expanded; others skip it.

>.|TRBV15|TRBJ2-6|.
CATHYGDDAGANVLTF
TGTGCCACCCACTACGGGGACGACGCTGGGGCCAACGTCCTGACTTTC
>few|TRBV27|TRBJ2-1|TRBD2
CASSTSGSNEQFF
TGTGCCAGCTCGACTAGCGGGAGCAATGAGCAGTTCTTC
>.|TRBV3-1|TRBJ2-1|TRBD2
CASSQAGTSAEQFF
TGTGCCAGCAGCCAAGCCGGGACTAGTGCTGAGCAGTTCTTC
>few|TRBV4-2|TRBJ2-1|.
CASSQAWAQAEYNEQFF
TGTGCCAGCAGCCAAGCCTGGGCCCAGGCGGAGTACAATGAGCAGTTCTTC
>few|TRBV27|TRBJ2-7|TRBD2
CASSLYTSGATYEQYF
TGTGCCAGCAGTTTATATACTAGCGGGGCAACCTACGAGCAGTACTTC
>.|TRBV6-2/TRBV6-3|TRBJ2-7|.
CASREVSRASYEQYF
TGTGCCAGCAGAGAAGTGAGTAGGGCTTCCTACGAGCAGTACTTC
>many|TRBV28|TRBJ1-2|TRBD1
CASSPGTAYYGYTF
TGTGCCAGCAGTCCCGGGACAGCCTACTATGGCTACACCTTC
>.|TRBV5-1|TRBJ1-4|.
CASSLYGNRSNEKLFF
TGCGCCAGCAGCTTATACGGGAACAGATCGAATGAAAAACTGTTTTTT
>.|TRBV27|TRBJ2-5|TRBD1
CASSPGTGQQETQYF
TGTGCCAGCAGCCCGGGGACAGGGCAACAAGAGACCCAGTACTTC
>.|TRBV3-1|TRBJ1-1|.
CASSQLGRGANTEAFF
TGTGCCAGCAGCCAACTAGGGCGGGGGGCGAACACTGAAGCTTTCTTT
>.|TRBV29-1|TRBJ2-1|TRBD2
CSSNDVAGVRETQFF
TGCAGCTCCAACGACGTAGCGGGAGTAAGAGAGACCCAGTTCTTC
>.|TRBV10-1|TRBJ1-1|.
CASSEADTEAFF
TGCGCCAGCAGTGAGGCGGACACTGAAGCTTTCTTT
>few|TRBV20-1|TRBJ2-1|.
CSAREGLEQFF
TGCAGTGCTAGAGAGGGTCTTGAGCAGTTCTTC
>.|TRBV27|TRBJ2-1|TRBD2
CASTPSVAGVAYNEQFF
TGTGCCAGCACTCCTTCCGTAGCGGGGGTGGCCTACAATGAGCAGTTCTTC
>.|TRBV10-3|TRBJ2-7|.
CAIRGVGETYEQYF
TGTGCCATCAGGGGAGTAGGAGAAACCTACGAGCAGTACTTC
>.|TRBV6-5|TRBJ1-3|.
CASSYSRQALAIYF
TGTGCCAGCAGTTACTCGAGGCAGGCCCTCGCCATATATTTT
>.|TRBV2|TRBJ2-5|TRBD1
CASHRDREETQYF
TGTGCCAGCCACCGGGACAGGGAAGAGACCCAGTACTTC
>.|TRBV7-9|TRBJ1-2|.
CASSLDLNSNYGYTF
TGTGCCAGCAGCTTAGACCTGAACTCTAACTATGGCTACACCTTC
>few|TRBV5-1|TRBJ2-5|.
CASSANSGTRETQYF
TGCGCCAGCAGCGCAAACTCCGGGACAAGGGAGACCCAGTACTTC
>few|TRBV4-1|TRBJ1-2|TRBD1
CASSHLPTGNVDGYTF
TGCGCCAGCAGCCACCTACCGACAGGGAATGTTGATGGTTACACCTTC
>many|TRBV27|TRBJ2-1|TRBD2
CASSPHHLAGSSYNEQFF
TGTGCCAGCAGTCCGCACCACCTAGCGGGGAGCTCCTACAATGAGCAGTTCTTC
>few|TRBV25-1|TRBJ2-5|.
CASSAHESSRVGQYF
TGTGCCAGCAGTGCCCACGAATCCTCTCGGGTGGGGCAGTACTTC
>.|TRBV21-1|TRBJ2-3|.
CASSKGERDTQYF
TGTGCCAGCAGCAAAGGGGAAAGAGATACGCAGTATTTT
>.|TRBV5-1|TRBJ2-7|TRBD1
CASSLGRDREVAHNEQYF
TGCGCCAGCAGCTTGGGTCGGGACAGGGAAGTAGCGCACAATGAGCAGTACTTC
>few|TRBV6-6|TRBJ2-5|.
CASSQNRGQQETQYF
TGTGCCAGCAGCCAAAACCGGGGTCAACAAGAGACCCAGTACTTC
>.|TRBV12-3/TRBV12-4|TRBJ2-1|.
CASQGGTSTGEQFF
TGTGCCAGCCAGGGGGGCACTTCGACCGGTGAGCAGTTCTTC
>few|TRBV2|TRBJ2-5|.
CASRGRVYQETQYF
TGTGCCAGCAGGGGCCGGGTCTATCAAGAGACCCAGTACTTC
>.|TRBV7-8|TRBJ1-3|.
CASSLSLGTGNTIYF
TGTGCCAGCAGCCTAAGCCTAGGCACTGGAAACACCATATATTTT
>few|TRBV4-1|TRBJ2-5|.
CASSQDQFLTQYF
TGCGCCAGCAGCCAAGATCAGTTTTTGACCCAGTACTTC
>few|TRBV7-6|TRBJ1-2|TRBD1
CASSQGTGVFDGYTF
TGTGCCAGCAGCCAAGGGACAGGGGTTTTTGATGGCTACACCTTC
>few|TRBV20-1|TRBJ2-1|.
CSARDRASSGYNEQFF
TGCAGTGCTAGAGATCGGGCTAGTTCGGGCTACAATGAGCAGTTCTTC
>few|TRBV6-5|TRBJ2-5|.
CASSYLRTEGETQYF
TGTGCCAGCAGTTACTTAAGGACAGAAGGAGAGACCCAGTACTTC
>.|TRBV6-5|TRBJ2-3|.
CASRGQNGDTQYF
TGTGCCAGCAGAGGACAGAATGGAGATACGCAGTATTTT
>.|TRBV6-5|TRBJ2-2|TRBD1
CASGWDRVLTGELFF
TGTGCCAGCGGTTGGGACAGGGTCCTCACCGGGGAGCTGTTTTTT
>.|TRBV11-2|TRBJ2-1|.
CASSFSGPETQFF
TGTGCCAGCAGCTTCTCTGGGCCAGAGACCCAGTTCTTC
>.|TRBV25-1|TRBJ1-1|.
CASRAGRRNTEAFF
TGTGCCAGCAGGGCCGGAAGGAGGAACACTGAAGCTTTCTTT
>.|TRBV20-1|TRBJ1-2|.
CSAIRTASNYGYTF
TGCAGTGCTATTAGGACAGCCTCTAACTATGGCTACACCTTC
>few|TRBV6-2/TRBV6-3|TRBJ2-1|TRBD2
CASSYDRGLAGSNEQFF
TGTGCCAGCAGTTATGACCGCGGACTAGCGGGAAGCAATGAGCAGTTCTTC
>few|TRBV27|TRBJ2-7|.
CARPSLLREQYF
TGTGCCAGACCCTCCTTACTACGCGAGCAGTACTTC
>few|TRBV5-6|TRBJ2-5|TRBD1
CASSLGQGLSQETQYF
TGTGCCAGCAGCTTGGGACAGGGTCTTTCCCAAGAGACCCAGTACTTC
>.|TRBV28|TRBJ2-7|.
CASSPTGTTEQYF
TGTGCCAGCAGTCCCACCGGGACCACCGAGCAGTACTTC
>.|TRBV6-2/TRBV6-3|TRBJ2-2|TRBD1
CASSYSYITGGETGELFF
TGTGCCAGCAGTTACTCGTATATAACAGGGGGAGAGACCGGGGAGCTGTTTTTT
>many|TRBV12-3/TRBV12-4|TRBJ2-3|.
CASSRDLQPDTQYF
TGTGCCAGCAGTAGGGACCTCCAGCCAGATACGCAGTATTTT
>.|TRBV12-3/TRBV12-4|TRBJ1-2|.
CASSNTRGGYTF
TGTGCCAGCAGCAACACTAGGGGGGGCTACACCTTC
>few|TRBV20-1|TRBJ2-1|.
CSARDHREGQFF
TGCAGTGCTAGGGATCACAGGGAGGGGCAGTTCTTC
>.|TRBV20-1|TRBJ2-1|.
CSASDTVNNEQFF
TGCAGTGCTAGTGACACAGTGAACAATGAGCAGTTCTTC
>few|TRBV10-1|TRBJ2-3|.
CASSATGPSTDTQYF
TGCGCCAGCAGTGCAACAGGGCCCAGCACAGATACGCAGTATTTT
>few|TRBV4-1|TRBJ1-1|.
CASSQDRRPGDTEAFF
TGCGCCAGCAGCCAAGATAGGCGGCCAGGGGACACTGAAGCTTTCTTT
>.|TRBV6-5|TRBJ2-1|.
CASSPGEDEQFF
TGTGCCAGCAGCCCCGGGGAGGATGAGCAGTTCTTC
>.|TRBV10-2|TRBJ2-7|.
CASSESLGDEQYF
TGCGCCAGCAGTGAGTCGTTGGGAGACGAGCAGTACTTC
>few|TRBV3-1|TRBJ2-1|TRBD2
CASSQSTSGGAKSYNEQFF
TGTGCCAGCAGCCAGTCGACTAGCGGGGGGGCTAAGTCCTACAATGAGCAGTTCTTC
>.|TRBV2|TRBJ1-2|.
CASSDPDTGYTF
TGTGCCAGCAGTGACCCGGACACCGGCTACACCTTC
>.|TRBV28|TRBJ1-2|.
CASSFARGYGYTF
TGTGCCAGCAGTTTCGCCCGGGGGTATGGCTACACCTTC
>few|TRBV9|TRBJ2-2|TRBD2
CASSAGLEGRGGELFF
TGTGCCAGCAGCGCGGGACTAGAGGGCCGCGGCGGGGAGCTGTTTTTT
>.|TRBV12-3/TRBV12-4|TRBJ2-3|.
CASGGEDTQYF
TGTGCCAGCGGAGGGGAAGATACGCAGTATTTT